This T cell receptor beta chain came from a study of OX40 agonist ivuxolimab in advanced cancers. As concerns this clone: Its antigen is not known.

Profiled with immunoSEQ multiplex PCR; TCRdb holds only in-frame clones, not every one. The table lists tens of thousands of clones, about nine tenths of them singletons. Study outcomes and limitations: More expanded clones were found, on average, in CD8+ than in CD4+ T cells.

This CDR3 has 13 amino acids. V lost 3 bases to trimming and J lost 4 bases; unmatched junction nucleotides: 3. Germline lookup yields CDR1 SGHRS and CDR2 YFSETQ. This TCR was sampled from an adult with an advanced solid tumor such as melanoma, head and neck, liver or kidney cancer. The specimen was CD4+ or CD8+ T cells sorted from blood, collected in a trial of the OX40 agonist ivuxolimab. V is TRBV5-1 and J is TRBJ1-1; 7 nucleotides agree with TRBD1. CDR3 sequence reads: CASSWDSTTEAFF. The CDR3 DNA sequence: TGCGCCAGCAGCTGGGACAGTACCACTGAAGCTTTCTTT.